These 21 T cell receptor beta chains came from one sample sequenced in a study of T cell responses to AZD1222 COVID-19 vaccine. Produced via immunoSEQ multiplex PCR; TCRdb's table is partial and in-frame only. The sample yields about 94,000 clones, roughly 90% seen once. Sequencing was performed on peripheral blood, taken on day 0 of AZD1222 vaccination. Receptors originate from an adult in good health.

This rearrangement joins TRBV5-1 to TRBJ2-3, with D perhaps TRBD2 (5 bases). The CDR3 runs 15 residues. CDR1 and CDR2 (germline): SGHRS, YFSETQ. Trimming shortened V by 0 bases and J by 2 bases, and 10 bases separated the two germline ends. For the CDR3, the DNA is TGCGCCAGCAGCTTGGATCTAGCAACCACAGATACGCAGTATTTT. It codes for CASSLDLATTDTQYF.

This sequence joins TRBV4-3 and TRBJ2-1; tentatively, D is TRBD1 or TRBD2 (5 bases each). The CDR3 sequence is 13 residues long. The germline gives CDR1 LGHNA, CDR2 YSLEER. V was clipped by 1 base and J by 7 bases, with 8 bases between them. The CDR3 nucleotides read TGCGCCAGCAGCCAAGTTGGGGGAAATGAGCAGTTCTTC. As protein: CASSQVGGNEQFF.

This chain uses TRBV10-3 with TRBJ1-3, with a possible D match to TRBD1 (5 bases). The CDR3 is 15 residues long. In germline, CDR1 is ENHRY, CDR2 SYGVKD. Deletions cut 7 bases from V and 2 bases from J, with 15 bases between. The CDR3 sequence is CAIMNMGGTGNTIYF. The CDR3 nucleotides read TGTGCCATCATGAATATGGGGGGGACTGGAAACACCATATATTTT.

V gene TRBV4-2 combines with J gene TRBJ1-1, with D maybe TRBD1 (5 bases). V was cut by 1 base and J by 4 bases, with 13 bases left in between. CDR1 LGHNA and CDR2 YNFKEQ come from the germline V gene. This CDR3 has 15 residues. The CDR3 nucleotides read TGTGCCAGCAGCCAAGTAAGAGTCGGGGGCACTGAAGCTTTCTTT. It codes for CASSQVRVGGTEAFF.

The chain uses TRBV5-1 and TRBJ2-1; TRBD2 matches at 8 bases. CDR1 SGHRS and CDR2 YFSETQ come from the germline V gene. The CDR3 covers 16 residues. J was trimmed by 9 bases and V by 3 bases; bases with no gene match: 14. The CDR3 DNA reads TGCGCCAGCAGCTATTCAGGGAGCGGGGGAGGCGGTGAGCAGTTCTTC. Translating it yields CASSYSGSGGGGEQFF.

This clone has a single count. The genes are TRBV6-5 and TRBJ1-2, with 9 bases lining up with TRBD1. Per germline, CDR1 MNHEY and CDR2 SVGAGI. Losses at the gene ends were 9 bases for V and 9 bases for J; bases not matched to a gene: 17. The CDR3 loop spans 15 amino acids. The CDR3 is CASFAADRGMERYTF. Here the CDR3 DNA reads TGTGCCAGTTTTGCGGCGGACAGGGGCATGGAGCGCTACACCTTC.

The rearrangement uses TRBV30 and TRBJ2-3; tentative D call: TRBD2 (7 bases). The CDR3 has 15 residues. Germline-derived CDR1 and CDR2 are GTSNPN and SVGIG (reference sequence). V dropped 1 base and J dropped 3 bases, with 14 bases sitting between them. The CDR3 is CAWSGGGGRTDTQYF. CDR3 coding DNA: TGTGCCTGGAGTGGAGGCGGGGGCAGGACAGATACGCAGTATTTT.

This CDR3 reads CASSRGSSYEQYF. DNA for the CDR3: TGTGCCAGCAGTCGGGGGAGCTCCTACGAGCAGTACTTC. This sequence joins TRBV25-1 and TRBJ2-7, with D maybe TRBD2 (6 bases). The CDR3 is made up of 13 amino acids. Looked up from germline, CDR1 is MGHDK and CDR2 is SYGVNS. V was cut by 5 bases and J by 0 bases, with 8 bases left in between.

The CDR3 coding sequence is TGCGCCAGCAGCTACCTAGCGGGGGAGAATGAGCAGTTCTTC. Protein: CASSYLAGENEQFF. J is TRBJ2-1 and V is TRBV5-1; TRBD2 matches at 10 bases. CDR1 and CDR2 from the germline V gene are SGHRS and YFSETQ. The CDR3 runs to 14 residues. The trim removed 3 bases at V and 7 bases at J, leaving 4 bases unmatched.

The chain carries TRBV28 and TRBJ2-5, with 11 bases fitting TRBD2. The CDR3 sequence is 16 residues long. With V trimmed by 4 bases and J by 1 base, 5 bases remained unmatched. Germline V gene data show CDR1 as MDHEN and CDR2 as SYDVKM. The CDR3 DNA reads as TGTGCCAGCAGTTCTACTAGCGGGGGCATCCAAGAGACCCAGTACTTC. It specifies CASSSTSGGIQETQYF.

This clone has just one count. The chain recombines TRBV19 with TRBJ1-2; weak D call: TRBD1 (6 bases). Germline V gene data show CDR1 as LNHDA and CDR2 as SQIVND (reference sequence). The CDR3 is 13 amino acids. Trimming cost V 4 bases and J 8 bases, with 14 bases left between them. CDR3 loop: CASSTGTIGGYTF. CDR3 nucleotide sequence: TGTGCCAGTAGTACGGGGACAATCGGCGGCTACACCTTC.

The V call is TRBV9, the J call TRBJ1-1; the D is unclear. The germline V gene has CDR1 SGDLS and CDR2 YYNGEE. V shed 1 base and J shed 2 bases, with 6 bases lying between them. CDR3 length equals 13 residues. The CDR3 loop is CASSVNPNTEAFF. DNA of the CDR3: TGTGCCAGCAGCGTAAACCCAAACACTGAAGCTTTCTTT.

CDR3 sequence reads: CASSQDPPSGGADTQYF. CDR3 sequence (DNA): TGTGCCAGCAGCCAAGATCCGCCTAGCGGGGGTGCAGATACGCAGTATTTT. This rearrangement joins TRBV3-1 (or the pseudogene TRBV3-2) to TRBJ2-3, with 10 positions matching TRBD2. V lost 0 bases and J lost 4; bases outside the gene matches: 7. CDR1 and CDR2 from the germline V gene are LGHDT and YNNKEL (reference sequence). The CDR3 length is 17 residues.

This chain uses TRBV7-6 with TRBJ2-7; tentative D call: TRBD1 (6 bases). This CDR3 is 15 amino acids long. Germline-derived CDR1 and CDR2 are SGHVS and FNYEAQ. Trimming stripped 1 base from V and 6 bases from J, with 16 bases between. Here the CDR3 DNA reads TGTGCCAGCAGCTTAGAGCCTACAGGGTTGGGCGAGCAGTACTTC. Translated, it gives CASSLEPTGLGEQYF.

On this clone itself: One end of the junction is discordant with germline, which a read error may explain. This chain connects TRBV9 to TRBJ2-1, with D tentatively TRBD2 (5 bases). This CDR3 is built from 13 residues. CDR1 is SGDLS and CDR2 is YYNGEE in the germline V gene. The CDR3 bases are TGTGCCAGTAGCGTAGGGCCTAACAATGAGCAGTTCTTC. Protein: CASSVGPNNEQFF.

The CDR3 sequence is CASSLEGPAFF. DNA of the CDR3: TGCGCCAGCAGCTTGGAGGGCCCGGCTTTCTTT. This chain joins TRBV5-1 and TRBJ1-1; no definite D call. Germline V gene sequence: CDR1 SGHRS, CDR2 YFSETQ. The CDR3 sequence is 11 residues long. V lost 0 bases to trimming and J lost 11 bases, with 8 bases between them.

J is TRBJ2-1 and V is TRBV3-1 (or the pseudogene TRBV3-2), with 9 positions matching TRBD2. In germline, CDR1 is LGHDT, CDR2 YNNKEL (reference sequence). The CDR3 covers 16 residues. The trim removed 1 base at V and 8 bases at J, leaving 9 bases unmatched. The chain's CDR3 is CASSQGPAGGSHEQFF. CDR3 coding DNA: TGTGCCAGCAGCCAAGGCCCGGCGGGGGGGTCGCATGAGCAGTTCTTC.

This chain uses TRBV2 with TRBJ1-2; 11 bases map to TRBD1. Per the germline V gene, CDR1 is SNHLY and CDR2 is FYNNEI. The length of the CDR3 is 13 residues. V was pared by 4 bases and J by 7 bases, with 2 bases of the junction left unmatched. This chain's CDR3 is CASSVDRGPGYTF. DNA of the CDR3: TGTGCCAGCAGTGTGGACAGGGGGCCTGGCTACACCTTC.

The chain recombines TRBV19 with TRBJ1-2; 7 bases map to TRBD1. The germline CDR1 and CDR2 sequences are LNHDA and SQIVND (reference sequence). V lost 6 bases, J lost 3 bases, and 10 bases stayed unmatched. The CDR3 has 15 amino acids. The CDR3 region is CASRPHRGADYGYTF. The DNA for the CDR3 is TGTGCCAGTAGGCCCCACAGGGGCGCGGACTATGGCTACACCTTC. Filled out from reference TRBV19 and TRBJ1-2, the complete variable domain reads DGGITQSPKYLFRKEGQNVTLSCEQNLNHDAMYWYRQDPGQGLRLIYYSQIVNDFQKGDIAEGYSVSREKKESFPLTVTSAQKNPTAFYLCASRPHRGADYGYTFGSGTRLTVV.

This clone was seen a few times. The CDR3 loop is CASSFGNQPQHF. CDR3 DNA sequence: TGTGCCAGCAGTTTTGGCAATCAGCCCCAGCATTTT. The gene calls are TRBV12-3 or TRBV12-4 and TRBJ1-5; unclear D gene. The V end lost 3 bases, the J end lost 2 bases, and 2 bases lay between the germline ends. This CDR3 comprises 12 residues.

The genes are TRBV7-2 and TRBJ2-2; the D call may be TRBD1 or TRBD2 (5 bases each). CDR3 length: 16 residues. Trimming shortened V by 3 bases and J by 4 bases, and 15 bases separated the two germline ends. The V gene's germline CDR1 is SGHTA and CDR2 FQGNSA. CDR3 DNA: TGTGCCAGCAGCTTTAGACCGGGACGGGGCACCGGGGAGCTGTTTTTT. This gives the protein CASSFRPGRGTGELFF.